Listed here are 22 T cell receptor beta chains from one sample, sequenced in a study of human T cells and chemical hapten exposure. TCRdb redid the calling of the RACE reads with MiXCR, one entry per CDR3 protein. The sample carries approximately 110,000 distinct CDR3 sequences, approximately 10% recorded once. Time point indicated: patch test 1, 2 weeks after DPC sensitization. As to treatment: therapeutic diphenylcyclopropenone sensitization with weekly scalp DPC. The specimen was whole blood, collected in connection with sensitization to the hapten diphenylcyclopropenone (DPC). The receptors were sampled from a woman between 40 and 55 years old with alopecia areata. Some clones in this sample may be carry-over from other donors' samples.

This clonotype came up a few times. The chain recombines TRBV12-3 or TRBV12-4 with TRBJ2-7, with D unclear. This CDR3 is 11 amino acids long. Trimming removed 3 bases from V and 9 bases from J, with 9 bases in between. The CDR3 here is CASSLVEVQYF. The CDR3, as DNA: TGTGCCAGCAGTTTGGTAGAGGTGCAGTACTTC.

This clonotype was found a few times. CDR3: CSARYTSGSSLGEQFF. The CDR3 coding sequence is TGCAGTGCTAGGTACACTAGCGGGAGTTCATTGGGTGAGCAGTTCTTC. V and J are TRBV20-1 and TRBJ2-1; 11 bases agree with TRBD2. The V segment lost 3 bases and the J segment 9 bases; nucleotides outside the gene matches: 13. CDR3 length equals 16 residues. Germline-derived CDR1 and CDR2 are DFQATT and SNEGSKA (reference sequence).

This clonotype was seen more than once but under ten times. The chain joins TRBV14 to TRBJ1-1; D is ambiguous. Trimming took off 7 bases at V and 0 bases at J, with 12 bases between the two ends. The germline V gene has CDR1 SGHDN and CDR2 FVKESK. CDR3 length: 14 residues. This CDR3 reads CASTFGRMNTEAFF. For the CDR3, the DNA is TGTGCCAGCACGTTCGGCCGAATGAACACTGAAGCTTTCTTT.

CDR3 DNA: TGTGCCAGCAGTGACTCGCACGGGGAGCTGTTTTTT. Amino acids: CASSDSHGELFF. This chain joins TRBV6-4 and TRBJ2-2; D unresolved. V was pared by 0 bases and J by 7 bases, with 3 bases between. There are 12 residues in the CDR3. Germline lookup yields CDR1 MRHNA and CDR2 SNTAGT.

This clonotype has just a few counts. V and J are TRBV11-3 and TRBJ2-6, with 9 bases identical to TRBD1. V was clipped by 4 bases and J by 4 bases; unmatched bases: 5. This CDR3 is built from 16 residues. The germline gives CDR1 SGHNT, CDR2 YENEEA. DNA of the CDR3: TGTGCCAGCAGCTCCGGGACAGGGCCCGGGGCCAACGTCCTGACTTTC. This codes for CASSSGTGPGANVLTF.

CDR3 sequence reads: CSVEGSRANTEAFF. The CDR3 DNA reads as TGCAGCGTTGAGGGGTCAAGGGCGAACACTGAAGCTTTCTTT. The V call is TRBV29-1, the J call TRBJ1-1; D is undetermined. Germline values: CDR1 SQVTM, CDR2 ANQGSEA. This CDR3 spans 14 amino acids. The V end lost 3 bases, the J end lost 1 base, and 12 bases lay between the germline ends.

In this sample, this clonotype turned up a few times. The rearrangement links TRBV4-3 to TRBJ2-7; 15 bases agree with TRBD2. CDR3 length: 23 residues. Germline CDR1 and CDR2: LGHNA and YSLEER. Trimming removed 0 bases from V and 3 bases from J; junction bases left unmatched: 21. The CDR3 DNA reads TGCGCCAGCAGCCAAGATCTCGGAACGATCCCGGGACTAGCGGGGGGCCTTGGCTACGAGCAGTACTTC. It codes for CASSQDLGTIPGLAGGLGYEQYF.

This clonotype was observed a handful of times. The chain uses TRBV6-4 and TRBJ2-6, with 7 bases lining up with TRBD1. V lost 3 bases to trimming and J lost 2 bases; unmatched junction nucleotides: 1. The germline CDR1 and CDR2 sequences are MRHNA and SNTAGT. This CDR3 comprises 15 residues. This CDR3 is CASSEQGAGANVLTF. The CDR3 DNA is TGTGCCAGCAGTGAGCAGGGGGCTGGGGCCAACGTCCTGACTTTC.

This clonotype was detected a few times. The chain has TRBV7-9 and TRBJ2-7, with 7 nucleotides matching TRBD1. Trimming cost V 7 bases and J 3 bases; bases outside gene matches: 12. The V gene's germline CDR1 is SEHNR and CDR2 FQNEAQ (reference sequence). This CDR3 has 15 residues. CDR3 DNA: TGTGCCAGCAAGAGAGCCCGGGACAGCTTCTACGAGCAGTACTTC. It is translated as CASKRARDSFYEQYF.

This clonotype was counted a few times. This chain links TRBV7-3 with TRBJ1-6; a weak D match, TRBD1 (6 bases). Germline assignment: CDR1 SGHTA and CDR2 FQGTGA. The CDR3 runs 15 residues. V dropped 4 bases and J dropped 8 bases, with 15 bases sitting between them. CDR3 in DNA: TGTGCCAGCAGCTCAGGACAGCCAGGTGATTCACCCCTCCACTTT. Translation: CASSSGQPGDSPLHF.

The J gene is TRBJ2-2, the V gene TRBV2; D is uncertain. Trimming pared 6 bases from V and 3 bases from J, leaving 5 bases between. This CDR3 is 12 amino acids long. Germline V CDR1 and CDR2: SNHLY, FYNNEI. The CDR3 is CASRLDTGELFF. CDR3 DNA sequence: TGTGCCAGCAGGCTGGACACCGGGGAGCTGTTTTTT.

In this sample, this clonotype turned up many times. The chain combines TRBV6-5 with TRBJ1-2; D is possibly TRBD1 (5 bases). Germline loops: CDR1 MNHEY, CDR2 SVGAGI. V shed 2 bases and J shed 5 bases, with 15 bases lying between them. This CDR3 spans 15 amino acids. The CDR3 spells CASSYGPGMEYGYTF. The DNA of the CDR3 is TGTGCCAGCAGTTACGGCCCAGGGATGGAGTATGGCTACACCTTC.

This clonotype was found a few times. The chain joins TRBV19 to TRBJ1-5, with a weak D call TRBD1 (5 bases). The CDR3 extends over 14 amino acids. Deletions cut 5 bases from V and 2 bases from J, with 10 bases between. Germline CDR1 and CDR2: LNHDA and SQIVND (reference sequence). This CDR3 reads CASSPQQGNQPQHF. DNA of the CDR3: TGTGCCAGTAGTCCCCAACAGGGCAATCAGCCCCAGCATTTT.

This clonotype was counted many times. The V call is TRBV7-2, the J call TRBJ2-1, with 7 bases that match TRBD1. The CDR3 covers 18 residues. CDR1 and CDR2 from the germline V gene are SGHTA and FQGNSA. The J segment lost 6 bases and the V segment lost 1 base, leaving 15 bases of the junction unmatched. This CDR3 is CASSLEVRTGTARNEQFF. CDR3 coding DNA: TGTGCCAGCAGCTTAGAGGTTCGGACCGGGACAGCACGCAATGAGCAGTTCTTC.

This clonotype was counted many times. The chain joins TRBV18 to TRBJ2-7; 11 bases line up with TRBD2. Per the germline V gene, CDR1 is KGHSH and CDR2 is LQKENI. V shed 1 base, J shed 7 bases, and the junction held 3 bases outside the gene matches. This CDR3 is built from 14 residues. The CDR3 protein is CASSPRLAGQEQYF. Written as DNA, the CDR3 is TGTGCCAGCTCACCACGACTAGCGGGACAAGAGCAGTACTTC.

The CDR3 DNA reads TGTGCCAGCTCCGATGGCGGCAATCAGCCCCAGCATTTT. Translating it yields CASSDGGNQPQHF. This rearrangement joins TRBV28 to TRBJ1-5; D remains unclear. CDR1 and CDR2 from the germline V gene are MDHEN and SYDVKM. This CDR3 has 13 residues. Trimming cost V 8 bases and J 2 bases, with 10 bases left between them.

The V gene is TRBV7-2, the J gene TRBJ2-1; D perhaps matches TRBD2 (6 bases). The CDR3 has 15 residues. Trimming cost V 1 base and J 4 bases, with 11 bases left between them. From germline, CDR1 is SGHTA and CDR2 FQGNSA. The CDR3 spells CASSLEQLAYNEQFF. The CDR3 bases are TGTGCCAGCAGCTTAGAACAGCTAGCGTACAATGAGCAGTTCTTC.

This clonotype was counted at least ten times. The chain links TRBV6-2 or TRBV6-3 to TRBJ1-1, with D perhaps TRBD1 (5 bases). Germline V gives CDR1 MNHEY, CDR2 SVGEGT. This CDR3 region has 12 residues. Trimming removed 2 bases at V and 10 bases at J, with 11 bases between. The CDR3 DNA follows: TGTGCCAGCAGTTACACGTTTACAGGAGCTTTCTTT. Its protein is CASSYTFTGAFF.

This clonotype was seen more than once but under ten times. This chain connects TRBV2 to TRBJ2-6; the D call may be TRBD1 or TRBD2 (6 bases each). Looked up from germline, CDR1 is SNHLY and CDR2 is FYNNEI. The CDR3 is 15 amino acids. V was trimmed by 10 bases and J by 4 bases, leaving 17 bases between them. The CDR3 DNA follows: TGTGCCACCCCGGGGGCAGGCGGAGGGGCCAACGTCCTGACTTTC. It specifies CATPGAGGGANVLTF. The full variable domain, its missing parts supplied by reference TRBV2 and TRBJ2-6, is EPEVTQTPSHQVTQMGQEVILRCVPISNHLYFYWYRQILGQKVEFLVSFYNNEISEKSEIFDDQFSVERPDGSNFTLKIRSTKLEDSAMYFCATPGAGGGANVLTFGAGSRLTVL.

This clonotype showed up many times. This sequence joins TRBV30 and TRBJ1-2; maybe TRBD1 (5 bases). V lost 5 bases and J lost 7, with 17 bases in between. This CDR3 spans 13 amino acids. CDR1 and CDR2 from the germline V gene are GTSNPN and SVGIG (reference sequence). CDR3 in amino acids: CAWDRRRGGGYTF. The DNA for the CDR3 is TGTGCCTGGGATCGTAGAAGGGGCGGTGGCTACACCTTC.

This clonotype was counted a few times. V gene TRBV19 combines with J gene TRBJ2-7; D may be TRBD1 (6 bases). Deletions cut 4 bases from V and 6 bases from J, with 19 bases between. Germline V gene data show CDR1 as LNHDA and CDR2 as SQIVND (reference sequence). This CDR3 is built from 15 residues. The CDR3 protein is CASSTPTGRPLEQYF. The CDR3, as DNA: TGTGCCAGTAGTACCCCGACAGGAAGACCCCTCGAGCAGTACTTC.

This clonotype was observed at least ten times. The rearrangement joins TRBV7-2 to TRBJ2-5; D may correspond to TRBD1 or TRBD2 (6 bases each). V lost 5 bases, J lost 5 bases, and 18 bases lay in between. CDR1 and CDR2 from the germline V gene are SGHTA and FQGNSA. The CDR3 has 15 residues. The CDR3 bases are TGTGCCAGCAGCCAACAGGGCCCGGCGGGGGAGACCCAGTACTTC. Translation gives CASSQQGPAGETQYF.